The T cell receptor beta chain under discussion was sequenced for a study of vaccination effects on CD4 cells after COVID-19. Worth noting for this clone: The antigen is undetermined.

Once cultured for 9 to 11 days, the cells underwent separation to obtain CD4+ T cells. Vaccinees lacked prior SARS-CoV-2 infection and tested negative for nucleocapsid antibodies. In the cultures, half the medium was exchanged for IL-2 medium on days 3 and 7. Method: immunoSEQ multiplex PCR; TCRdb's copy keeps in-frame clones and lacks some. The top ten hold over 2.5% of the sample, which has about 37,000 clones, roughly 79% seen once. CDR1 and CDR2 from the germline V gene are LGHDT and YNNKEL (reference sequence). Trimming cost V 4 bases and J 5 bases; bases outside gene matches: 7. This CDR3 comprises 16 residues. Regarding the study as a whole: Healthy vaccinees' vaccine-induced clones included only 1 of 255 that recognized common cold coronaviruses.

The sequenced sample was CD4+ T cells from PBMCs cultured without peptide, obtained before COVID-19 vaccination. The sequence derives from a human donor who received a COVID-19 vaccine. V and J are TRBV3-1 (or the pseudogene TRBV3-2) and TRBJ2-7, with TRBD2 identical over 14 bases. This CDR3 is CASSRATSGRGDEQYF. DNA of the CDR3: TGTGCCAGCAGCCGCGCGACTAGCGGGAGGGGAGACGAGCAGTACTTC.